This paragraph reports one T cell receptor beta chain. It has no known antigen specificity. The record has no base qualities; no much larger clone is one base away. This record belongs to a study of T cells in lung cancer brain metastases listed by TCRdb under 2018. Regarding the complete study: About 85% of the roughly 20 patients had a history of tobacco use, with a median of roughly 40 pack-years. In this study, the TCR beta CDR3 repertoires of fully resected primary non-small cell lung cancers were compared with those of paired brain metastases. DNA integrity number averaged about 3.8 in both primary and metastatic specimens, with no significant difference between sites. The median age of the patients at first diagnosis was about 60 years, and the group included about 9 males and roughly eleven females. Most of the roughly 20 patients received no interval therapy between primary and metastasis resection. The cohort included 20 or so patients who provided approximately 40 specimens, with each patient contributing one primary lung lesion and one brain metastasis. Median interval between primary and brain metastasis specimen acquisition was under 350 days.

Reading from cysteine to phenylalanine, the CDR3 counts 18 amino acids. Kept here is only the CDR3 DNA, which spans 54 bases and is read in frame from base 1. CDR1 and CDR2, looked up from the germline V gene, are SGHRS and YFSETQ. The germline V and J ends show losses of 1 base and 0 bases respectively, and no gene match explains 8 bases of the junction. Patients underwent resection for synchronous oligometastatic disease or delayed recurrence of a solitary brain metastasis. To avoid including cancers other than NSCLC, any patient with a history of multiple malignancies was excluded. Tumor areas were macrodissected from five deparaffinized roughly 10 um unstained sections under guidance from marked H&E slides. All specimens were formalin-fixed and paraffin-embedded (FFPE). Genomic DNA was extracted using the AllPrep DNA/RNA FFPE Kit. Here is what the overall study found, with its caveats: The study could not control for the effects of preoperative corticosteroids on T cell infiltration in brain metastases. Most clones were specific to a single lesion, and paired lesions overlapped only to a limited degree (mean Morisita index 0.23). The ten most abundant clones made up a significantly larger repertoire fraction in brain metastases than primaries, suggesting clonal expansion. Brain metastases had significantly fewer unique productive clones than paired primaries (median approximately 1,500 versus 4,500). DNA fragmentation in the FFPE samples may have kept the complete infiltrating T cell repertoire from being retrieved.

Between roughly 2 and 4.92 ug genomic DNA was input per sample, with paired samples receiving equal DNA input. TCR beta libraries were built with the immunoSEQ hsTCRbeta Kit using multiplexed V and J gene primers in two PCR steps. Pooled libraries with positive and negative controls were sequenced on an Illumina MiSeq using a 100-cycle paired-end protocol. The authors processed their data as follows. The immunoSEQ vendor processed the raw data into normalized, annotated TCR beta repertoire reports. Richness was counted as unique clones by nucleotide sequence, and total richness was extrapolated with the iChao1 and Efron-Thisted estimators. Paired lesions were characterized and compared using Pielou's evenness, Simpson's index, top-ten clone proportional abundance, and the Morisita overlap index. TCRdb provides this immuneACCESS table in a form limited to in-frame rearrangements. Some clones are lacking; in checked studies, under half of them reflect an unresolved V gene, and why the rest are absent is not known. V and J calls plus clone size are reproduced from that table; the DNA served to infer D and trimming. The sample table lists more than 2,500 clones, approximately 91% of them with a count of one. 4.4% of the sample comes from the top ten.

The clonotype originates from a woman aged 45 to 65 with non-small cell lung cancer. The V and J segments used are TRBV5-1 and TRBJ2-3, and TRBD2 aligns with 10 junction nucleotides. The specimen was tumor tissue from the primary lung tumor. The meaning of the sample's cell subset or site label: primary lung cancer lesion. The CDR3 has the sequence CASSLRASGGSSTDTQYF. The nucleotides read TGCGCCAGCAGCTTGAGGGCTAGCGGGGGTTCTAGCACAGATACGCAGTATTTT. Reference TRBV5-1 and TRBJ2-3 genes cover what lies past the CDR3, so the full variable domain is KAGVTQTPRYLIKTRGQQVTLSCSPISGHRSVSWYQQTPGQGLQFLFEYFSETQRNKGNFPGRFSGRQFSNSRSEMNVSTLELGDSALYLCASSLRASGGSSTDTQYFGPGTRLTVL.